The clone carrying this TCR beta chain was seen a few times. The table came from immunoSEQ multiplex PCR; TCRdb's copy has only in-frame clones and leaves some out. Of 330,000 or so clones listed, around 87% were seen once; the top ten hold 1.5% to 2.5%. Looked up from germline, CDR1 is WNHNN and CDR2 is SYGVQD (reference sequence). The CDR3 has 13 amino acids. Trimming pared 6 bases from V and 0 bases from J, leaving 7 bases between. This entry belongs to a study of blood T cell repertoires in COVID-19. The sequence derives from a man in his forties in a cohort exposed to, infected with or recovered from COVID-19 (not recorded which). Specimen: PBMCs or T cells enriched from blood (not recorded which). This chain links TRBV10-1 with TRBJ2-3; no definite D call. The CDR3 nucleotides read TGCGCCAGCAGCGACACTAGCACAGATACGCAGTATTTT. The encoded protein is CASSDTSTDTQYF.